This T cell receptor beta chain was retrieved from a study of blood T cell repertoires in COVID-19. The overall study: Spain, Italy and the United States supplied samples that represented acute and convalescent COVID-19.

Germline V gives CDR1 KGHSH, CDR2 LQKENI. The V end was cut by 3 bases, the J end by 3 bases, with 9 bases between. The CDR3 covers 13 residues. Authors' analysis steps: Using reference gene primer amplification, nucleated cell counts were estimated. Sequencing was performed with immunoSEQ multiplex PCR; in TCRdb, only in-frame clones are kept and a portion is missing. The V and J calls and clone size are taken from that table; D and trimming were inferred from the DNA. The top ten clones hold 30% to 40% of a sample with more than 55,000 clones, around three quarters of them seen once. Sequencing was carried out using peripheral blood. The receptor was isolated from a human donor in a cohort sampled during active COVID-19. The rearrangement uses TRBV18 and TRBJ2-7, with D maybe TRBD1 (6 bases). In DNA, the CDR3 is TGTGCCAGCTCACCGGGACAAGTCTACGAGCAGTACTTC. It codes for CASSPGQVYEQYF.